What follows are 18 T cell receptor beta chains derived from one specimen sequenced in a study of early stage breast cancer tumors. Method: immunoSEQ multiplex PCR; TCRdb's copy keeps in-frame clones and lacks some. The table lists 45,000 to 50,000 clones, roughly 84% of them singletons, with about 1.3% in the top ten. The material sequenced was blood. The origin of the receptors is a person aged 50-59 years with breast cancer.

Here the CDR3 DNA reads TGTGCCAGCACCTTACAGGGATTGAACACTGAAGCTTTCTTT. Amino acid sequence: CASTLQGLNTEAFF. This chain uses TRBV2 with TRBJ1-1; D is possibly TRBD1 (6 bases). CDR1 is SNHLY and CDR2 is FYNNEI in the germline V gene. This CDR3 comprises 14 residues. V gave up 7 bases and J gave up 0 bases, with 12 bases separating them.

The chain is built from TRBV7-8 and TRBJ2-3; the match to TRBD2 covers 13 bases. This CDR3 is 15 amino acids long. Germline CDR1 is SGHVS and CDR2 is FQNEAQ. After removal of 3 bases from V and 11 bases from J, the junction contained 8 bases not matched to a gene. CDR3 nucleotide sequence: TGTGCCAGCAGCTTGGGACTAGCGGGGAATGGGGGGCAGTATTTT. Translation gives CASSLGLAGNGGQYF.

V and J are TRBV29-1 and TRBJ1-1; 7 bases align to TRBD1. V shed 7 bases and J 2 bases; nucleotides not matched to a gene: 7. This CDR3 spans 13 amino acids. Germline loops: CDR1 SQVTM, CDR2 ANQGSEA. The CDR3 loop is CSATTGSNTEAFF. CDR3 nucleotides: TGCAGCGCCACGACAGGGTCAAACACTGAAGCTTTCTTT.

V and J are TRBV5-1 and TRBJ2-3, with TRBD2 matching over 7 bases. V dropped 1 base and J dropped 3; count of bases not matched to a gene: 8. The CDR3 totals 16 residues. Germline values: CDR1 SGHRS, CDR2 YFSETQ. CDR3 sequence reads: CASSLNSGGRTDTQYF. In DNA, the CDR3 is TGCGCCAGCAGCTTGAATTCCGGCGGGAGAACAGATACGCAGTATTTT. Combining the CDR3 with reference TRBV5-1 and TRBJ2-3 gives the whole variable domain KAGVTQTPRYLIKTRGQQVTLSCSPISGHRSVSWYQQTPGQGLQFLFEYFSETQRNKGNFPGRFSGRQFSNSRSEMNVSTLELGDSALYLCASSLNSGGRTDTQYFGPGTRLTVL.

The chain combines TRBV7-2 with TRBJ2-3; 9 positions agree with TRBD2. The CDR3 is 16 residues long. Germline CDR1 SGHTA, CDR2 FQGNSA. V lost 4 bases and J lost 4; bases outside the gene matches: 9. The CDR3 nucleotides read TGTGCCAGCAGCTCGGTGGGCGGGGGGGCTGCAGATACGCAGTATTTT. This sequence encodes CASSSVGGGAADTQYF. The whole variable domain, remainder taken from reference TRBV7-2 and TRBJ2-3, is GAGVSQSPSNKVTEKGKDVELRCDPISGHTALYWYRQSLGQGLEFLIYFQGNSAPDKSGLPSDRFSAERTGGSVSTLTIQRTQQEDSAVYLCASSSVGGGAADTQYFGPGTRLTVL.

The CDR3 DNA sequence: TGTGCCTGGTGGAGGGCGCTTACTAACTATGGCTACACCTTC. Translating gives CAWWRALTNYGYTF. The chain joins TRBV30 to TRBJ1-2; D is unclear. CDR3 length equals 14 residues. Per germline, CDR1 GTSNPN and CDR2 SVGIG (reference sequence). V lost 5 bases to trimming and J lost 0 bases, with 13 bases between them.

The chain has TRBV15 and TRBJ2-7, with a possible D match to TRBD1 (7 bases). Germline values: CDR1 LNHNV, CDR2 YYDKDF (reference sequence). Trimming took 4 bases from V and 6 from J, leaving 19 bases between them. This CDR3 comprises 15 residues. The CDR3 region has the DNA TGTGCCACCAGCAAAGATGCGGGACAGTCGTCCGAGCAGTACTTC. Residues: CATSKDAGQSSEQYF.

The gene calls are TRBV7-2 and TRBJ2-3, with a tentative D call TRBD1 (6 bases). Per germline, CDR1 SGHTA and CDR2 FQGNSA. This CDR3 region has 16 residues. Trimming cost V 2 bases and J 1 base, with 13 bases left between them. CDR3 sequence: CASSLISRGGTDTQYF. The CDR3 nucleotides are TGTGCCAGCAGCTTAATCTCCAGGGGTGGCACAGATACGCAGTATTTT.

V usage is TRBV30 and J usage is TRBJ1-3; D is unresolved. Deletions cut 5 bases from V and 0 bases from J, with 11 bases between. CDR3 size: 14 residues. The germline CDR1 and CDR2 sequences are GTSNPN and SVGIG (reference sequence). The CDR3, as DNA: TGTGCCTGGGCAGACGGTTACTCTGGAAACACCATATATTTT. Protein sequence: CAWADGYSGNTIYF.

The J gene is TRBJ2-7, the V gene TRBV27; 16 positions agree with TRBD2. Germline V gene lookup returns CDR1 MNHEY and CDR2 SMNVEV (reference sequence). The CDR3 covers 18 residues. The V segment lost 4 bases and the J segment 6 bases; nucleotides outside the gene matches: 12. The chain's CDR3 is CASSSPGLAGGLELEQYF. The CDR3 nucleotides are TGTGCCAGCAGTTCGCCGGGACTAGCGGGAGGGCTGGAACTCGAGCAGTACTTC.

This clone was detected once. V gene TRBV14 combines with J gene TRBJ2-1, with 8 bases lining up with TRBD2. CDR1 is SGHDN, CDR2 FVKESK, per germline. The CDR3 runs to 16 residues. J was trimmed by 6 bases and V by 0 bases; bases with no gene match: 7. The CDR3 DNA reads as TGTGCCAGCAGCCAAGATGGAGCGGGGGACCCCAATGAGCAGTTCTTC. This encodes CASSQDGAGDPNEQFF.

The rearrangement uses TRBV14 and TRBJ1-1; D is unclear. Per germline, CDR1 SGHDN and CDR2 FVKESK. Trimming pared 0 bases from V and 0 bases from J, leaving 8 bases between. The CDR3 has 15 residues. The CDR3, as DNA: TGTGCCAGCAGCCAAGATCTACAGATGAACACTGAAGCTTTCTTT. Its translation: CASSQDLQMNTEAFF.

The rearrangement uses TRBV7-9 and TRBJ1-3; the D is unclear. Germline V lookup: CDR1 SEHNR, CDR2 FQNEAQ (reference sequence). V lost 4 bases and J 0 bases, leaving 7 bases between the germline ends. This CDR3 comprises 14 residues. As DNA, the CDR3 is TGTGCCAGCAGCTATGAAGGCTCTGGAAACACCATATATTTT. This encodes CASSYEGSGNTIYF.

This clone was recorded only once. In DNA form, the CDR3 reads TGTGCCAGTATCACACGAATAGGGACAGGGGGCATCGGGGAGCTGTTTTTT. It yields the protein CASITRIGTGGIGELFF. This chain uses TRBV19 with TRBJ2-2, with 12 bases lining up with TRBD1. Germline assignment: CDR1 LNHDA and CDR2 SQIVND (reference sequence). Losses at the gene ends were 7 bases for V and 7 bases for J; bases not matched to a gene: 13. The CDR3 covers 17 residues.

This clone was seen more than once but under ten times. The rearrangement links TRBV6-1 to TRBJ1-2, with D hard to call. The ends were cut back, 1 base at V and 8 bases at J, with 14 bases in the middle. The CDR3 loop spans 14 amino acids. Germline V CDR1 and CDR2: MNHNS, SASEGT. The CDR3 DNA reads TGTGCCAGCAGTGAAGGTGCGAGGATAGGGGGCTACACCTTC. This gives the protein CASSEGARIGGYTF.

The chain recombines TRBV10-3 with TRBJ2-2; TRBD1 matches at 7 bases. V gave up 3 bases and J gave up 4 bases; unmatched junction bases: 8. This CDR3 spans 16 amino acids. The germline gives CDR1 ENHRY, CDR2 SYGVKD. The CDR3 coding sequence is TGTGCCATCAGTGAAGGTTCCGGGACAGTCACCGGGGAGCTGTTTTTT. Protein product: CAISEGSGTVTGELFF.

There are a few counts of this clone. This chain links TRBV30 with TRBJ1-6; D is ambiguous. The CDR3 contains 13 residues. Trimming took off 0 bases at V and 7 bases at J, with 7 bases between the two ends. Germline values: CDR1 GTSNPN, CDR2 SVGIG (reference sequence). The CDR3 region has the DNA TGTGCCTGGAGTGTCGATAAGAATTCACCCCTCCACTTT. It codes for CAWSVDKNSPLHF.

The V and J genes are TRBV5-6 and TRBJ2-1, with D hard to call. This CDR3 region has 16 residues. Trimming pared 0 bases from V and 0 bases from J, leaving 10 bases between. Germline values: CDR1 SGHDT, CDR2 YYEEEE. CDR3 in DNA: TGTGCCAGCAGCTTGGACCGGCTCCACTCCTACAATGAGCAGTTCTTC. It encodes CASSLDRLHSYNEQFF.